This T cell receptor (beta chain) stems from a study of T-cell memory formation after mild COVID-19. TCRdb re-called the 5' RACE reads through MiXCR, storing one row per CDR3 protein. The sample lists more than 400,000 distinct CDR3 sequences; about 18% were seen once. The CDR3 contains 20 residues. V lost 3 bases and J lost 0; bases outside the gene matches: 16. Germline V gives CDR1 DFQATT, CDR2 SNEGSKA (reference sequence). The V and J genes are TRBV20-1 and TRBJ2-3; 12 bases agree with TRBD2. This receptor was taken from an adult woman who had mild COVID-19 (a few samples of this study predate the infection). Cell type and time point are not known. Sequenced sample: PBMCs or a T cell subset sorted from them (not recorded which). The CDR3 region has the DNA TGCAGTGCTAGGCCCTTACCGGGACTAGCGGGCAGCCCTAGCACAGATACGCAGTATTTT. Its translation: CSARPLPGLAGSPSTDTQYF.